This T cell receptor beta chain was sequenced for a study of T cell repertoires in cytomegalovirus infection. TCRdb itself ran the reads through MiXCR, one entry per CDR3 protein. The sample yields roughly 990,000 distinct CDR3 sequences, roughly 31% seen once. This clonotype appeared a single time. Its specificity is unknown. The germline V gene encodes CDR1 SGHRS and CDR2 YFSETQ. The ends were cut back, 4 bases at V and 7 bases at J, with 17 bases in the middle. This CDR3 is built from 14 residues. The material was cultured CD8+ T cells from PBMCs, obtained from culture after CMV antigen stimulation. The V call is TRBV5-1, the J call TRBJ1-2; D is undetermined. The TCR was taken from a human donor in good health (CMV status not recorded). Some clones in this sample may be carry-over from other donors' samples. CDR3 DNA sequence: TGCGCCAGCAGCCACCCCGTTGGGATGTTTGGCTACACCTTC. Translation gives CASSHPVGMFGYTF. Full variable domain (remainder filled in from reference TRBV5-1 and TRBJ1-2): KAGVTQTPRYLIKTRGQQVTLSCSPISGHRSVSWYQQTPGQGLQFLFEYFSETQRNKGNFPGRFSGRQFSNSRSEMNVSTLELGDSALYLCASSHPVGMFGYTFGSGTRLTVV.